This T cell receptor beta chain was sequenced for a study of blood T cell repertoires in COVID-19. Trimming removed 2 bases from V and 8 bases from J; junction bases left unmatched: 6. Germline V gene sequence: CDR1 PRHDT, CDR2 FYEKMQ (reference sequence). The CDR3 extends over 16 amino acids. Profiled with immunoSEQ multiplex PCR; TCRdb holds only in-frame clones, not every one. The sample comprises 200,000 to 250,000 clones, around three quarters of which are singletons, and approximately 6.6% rests with the top ten. The V gene is TRBV13, the J gene TRBJ2-1, with 13 bases fitting TRBD2. The sequencing sample was made of peripheral blood. The clonotype comes from a woman aged 70 to 79 with acute or convalescent COVID-19. The CDR3 nucleotides are TGTGCCAGCAGCTTAACTAGCGGGGGGGCCAGGGATGAGCAGTTCTTC. It is translated as CASSLTSGGARDEQFF. The full variable domain, rest sourced from reference TRBV13 and TRBJ2-1, is AAGVIQSPRHLIKEKRETATLKCYPIPRHDTVYWYQQGPGQDPQFLISFYEKMQSDKGSIPDRFSAQQFSDYHSELNMSSLELGDSALYFCASSLTSGGARDEQFFGPGTRLTVL.